A selection of T cell receptor beta chains follows, all from one sample in a study of shared clonotypes between healthy human individuals. The protocol was immunoSEQ multiplex PCR, while the TCRdb copy is restricted to in-frame clones and leaves out a portion. Of 800,000 to 1,200,000 clones in the sample, 75% to 85% are singletons; the top ten hold 0.4% to 0.55%. Sequenced input: memory CD4+ T cells from PBMCs. These receptors were collected from a man between 18 and 35 years old in good health. Some clones in this sample may be carry-over from other donors' samples. The CDR3 runs from the conserved cysteine through the conserved F or W. A D gene is named only where the DNA matches it firmly. Only part of the rows carry a size: once, few, many, or a class if the clone is expanded.

>TRBJ2-3|TRBV5-1|-|-
TGCGCCAGCAGCTTGTGGGGTACAGATAGCACAGATACGCAGTATTTT
CASSLWGTDSTDTQYF
>TRBJ2-1|TRBV30|-|-
TGTGCCCGGGGGCTCCCACACAATGAGCAGTTCTTC
CARGLPHNEQFF
>TRBJ2-3|TRBV5-1|TRBD1|once
TGCGCCAGCAGCTACGACAGGGACCCGAGTTTT
CASSYDRDPSF
>TRBJ2-5|TRBV28|TRBD2|-
TGTGCCAGCAGGTCAAGCGGGAGAGGTGAGACCCAGTACTTC
CASRSSGRGETQYF
>TRBJ2-5|TRBV29-1|-|once
TGCAGCCTTTATAGAGCGGGTGGGGAGACCCAGTACTTC
CSLYRAGGETQYF
>TRBJ2-2|TRBV5-1|TRBD2|-
TGCGCCAGCAGCTTTTTAGCGGGAGTGAACACCGGGGAGCTGTTTTTT
CASSFLAGVNTGELFF
>TRBJ2-1|TRBV28|TRBD1|-
TGTGCCAGCACATCACAGGGGGGAGCCTCCTACAATGAGCAGTTCTTC
CASTSQGGASYNEQFF
>TRBJ2-2|TRBV2|TRBD2|few
TGTGCCAGCAGTCGGCCAGCACTAGCGGGAGGCACCGGGGAGCTGTTTTTT
CASSRPALAGGTGELFF
>TRBJ2-3|TRBV7-2|TRBD2|once
TGTGCCAGCAGCGCGCGGGGCGGGAGGACAGATACGCAGTATTTT
CASSARGGRTDTQYF
>TRBJ2-1|TRBV5-4|-|-
TGTGCCAGCAGCGGCGGGACGCGGGATGAGCAGTTCTTC
CASSGGTRDEQFF
>TRBJ2-5|TRBV6-5|-|-
TGTGCCAGCAGTTACCCAGGGACCGCAGCGCAGTACTTC
CASSYPGTAAQYF
>TRBJ1-2|TRBV9|-|-
TGTGCCAGCAGCGTATATACGGTCTCCTATGGCTACACCTTC
CASSVYTVSYGYTF
>TRBJ2-3|TRBV28|TRBD1|-
TGTGCCAGCAGTTTATCTCGGGGTGCAGGGGGCAGAGATACGCAGTATTTT
CASSLSRGAGGRDTQYF
>TRBJ2-2|TRBV28|-|-
TGTGCGAGCCTCGGGGCGATCCGGAACACCGGGGAGCTGTTTTTT
CASLGAIRNTGELFF
>TRBJ1-2|TRBV18|TRBD1|-
TGTGCCAGCTCACCACCGGGACAGGCAACGGGCTACACCTTC
CASSPPGQATGYTF
>TRBJ2-3|TRBV11-2|-|-
TGTGCCAGCAGTCTTGAGTGGCCGTACACAGATACGCAGTATTTT
CASSLEWPYTDTQYF
>TRBJ2-7|TRBV18|TRBD2|-
TGTGCCAGCTCACCGCAGGGGACTAGCGGCCAGGAGCAGTACTTC
CASSPQGTSGQEQYF
>TRBJ1-2|TRBV20-1|-|-
TGCAGTGCCTACCCAGGGGCTGGCTACACCTTC
CSAYPGAGYTF
>TRBJ2-5|TRBV11-2|TRBD2|-
TGTGCCAGCAGCTTAGAACGGTTTGTTGCTAGCGGAAGGAAAGAGACCCAGTACTTC
CASSLERFVASGRKETQYF
>TRBJ1-2|TRBV28|-|few
TGTGCCAGCAGCCCTGCCCGGGGTAGAGGCTACACCTTC
CASSPARGRGYTF
>TRBJ2-5|TRBV6-1|TRBD2|-
TGTGCCAGCAATCAGCGGGAGAGGGGGGAGACCCAGTACTTC
CASNQRERGETQYF
>TRBJ1-2|TRBV7-3|-|few
TGTGCCAGCAGCTTAGGGAAGGGAGGAGGCTACACCTTC
CASSLGKGGGYTF
>TRBJ2-3|TRBV5-1|TRBD2|-
TGCGCCAGCAGGCGGGAGGCCCCGACAGATACGCAGTATTTT
CASRREAPTDTQYF
>TRBJ1-4|TRBV5-4|-|-
TGTGCCAGCAGCCGGGACCGAACTAATGAAAAACTGTTTTTT
CASSRDRTNEKLFF
>TRBJ2-5|TRBV11-2|TRBD2|-
TGTGCCAGCAGCTTAGGGACGGGAGGCCCTCTGACCCAGTACTTC
CASSLGTGGPLTQYF
>TRBJ2-7|TRBV4-1|-|-
TGCGCCAGCAGCCAAGATGTGGGGAGGTCTTCCTACGAGCAGTACTTC
CASSQDVGRSSYEQYF
>TRBJ2-1|TRBV9|-|-
TGTGCCAGCAGCGTAAGAGCGGACCACTCCTACAATGAGCAGTTCTTC
CASSVRADHSYNEQFF
>TRBJ2-3|TRBV27|TRBD2|once
TGTGCCAGCAGTCCCCAACTAGCGGTTAGCACAGATACGCAGTATTTT
CASSPQLAVSTDTQYF
>TRBJ2-5|TRBV7-2|-|few
TGTGCCAGCAGCAGAGGGGGCCAAGAGACCCAGTACTTC
CASSRGGQETQYF
>TRBJ1-4|TRBV11-2|-|-
TGTGCCAGCAGCTTAGATTTGAGGGCAGTGGGTGAAAAACTGTTTTTT
CASSLDLRAVGEKLFF
>TRBJ1-5|TRBV28|TRBD1|once
TGTGCCAGCAGTTTCTCGGGCCAGGGGGATCAGCCCCAGCATTTT
CASSFSGQGDQPQHF
>TRBJ2-2|TRBV2|-|few
TGTGCCAGCACTCAAACCGGGGAGCTGTTTTTT
CASTQTGELFF
>TRBJ2-7|TRBV4-2|TRBD1|-
TGTGCCAGCAGCCAAGATGGGGACAGGGCCCCGTACGAGCAGTACTTC
CASSQDGDRAPYEQYF
>TRBJ2-1|TRBV11-2|-|-
TGTGCCAGCAGCTTAGTCTCTGAGCAGTTCTTC
CASSLVSEQFF
>TRBJ1-1|TRBV2|-|-
TGTGCCAGCAGTGAAGTGGCCACTGAAGCTTTCTTT
CASSEVATEAFF
>TRBJ2-3|TRBV7-3|-|-
TGTGCCAGCAGCAAAGGGGCAGATACGCAGTATTTT
CASSKGADTQYF
>TRBJ2-5|TRBV11-2|-|-
TGTGCCACCAAGCTCACCGGCCCCCTGGAGACCCAGTACTTC
CATKLTGPLETQYF
>TRBJ2-2|TRBV19|-|many
TGTGCCAGTAGTCGGCCAGGGAACACCGGGGAGCTGTTTTTT
CASSRPGNTGELFF
>TRBJ2-7|TRBV4-1|TRBD2|-
TGCGCCAGCAGCCTAACTAGCGCTAGCTCCTACGAGCAGTACTTC
CASSLTSASSYEQYF
>TRBJ2-1|TRBV5-1|TRBD2|-
TGCGCCAGCAGCTTGGTTGCGGGAGAGTACAATGAGCAGTTCTTC
CASSLVAGEYNEQFF
>TRBJ2-7|TRBV15|-|once
TGTGCCACCAGCAGAGATTGGTCAAACGAGCAGTACTTC
CATSRDWSNEQYF
>TRBJ2-7|TRBV7-9|TRBD1|-
TGTGCCAGCAGCCCAGGGGACAGGGGTTTGGCCGAGCAGTACTTC
CASSPGDRGLAEQYF
>TRBJ2-2|TRBV5-4|TRBD2|-
TGTGCCAGCAGCTCCGGGACTAGCGGGAGATACGGCGGGGAGCTGTTTTTT
CASSSGTSGRYGGELFF
>TRBJ2-4|TRBV4-1|TRBD1|-
TGCGCCAGCAGCCCTTTGACAGGGAACATTCAGTACTTC
CASSPLTGNIQYF
>TRBJ2-6|TRBV4-3|-|few
TGCGCCAGCAGGGGGCCTGGGGCCAACGTCCTGACTTTC
CASRGPGANVLTF
>TRBJ1-2|TRBV2|-|-
TGTGCCAGCAACCGACAGGTGACTGGCTATGGCTACACCTTC
CASNRQVTGYGYTF
>TRBJ2-7|TRBV19|TRBD1|-
TGTGCCAGTAGTATACTACCGGGACAGGGCTCCTACGAGCAGTACTTC
CASSILPGQGSYEQYF
>TRBJ2-7|TRBV30|-|-
TGTGCATACGCAGTGGGCTACGAGCAGTACTTC
CAYAVGYEQYF
>TRBJ1-2|TRBV27|TRBD1|-
TGTGCCAGCAGCCACGGACAGGGGGTGGGTGGCTACACCTTC
CASSHGQGVGGYTF
>TRBJ2-1|TRBV6-5|-|-
TGTGCCAGCAGAACTACCTTCAATGAGCAGTTCTTC
CASRTTFNEQFF